This TCR beta chain was profiled in a study of PD-L1 blockade in urothelial cancer (dated 2017 in TCRdb). Background for the entire study: All patients started therapy around 2014 and received atezolizumab 1,200 mg intravenously every 3 weeks. About 90% of the 29 patients were identified as males with urothelial cancer of bladder origin, and a prior smoking history was reported by 18 of 29 patients. An ECOG performance status of 0 or 1 was recorded for the patients, and 0 to 3 prior chemotherapy regimens had been received by the patients. Blood samples were analyzed at 3 weeks after treatment start (second dose) and at 6 weeks after treatment start. Blood samples gave a median of about 150,000 T cells and tens of thousands of unique TCRs, with a median clonality of 0.080. An exploratory multi-omic analysis was conducted of the somatic, immune and clinical correlates of response to PD-L1 blockade with atezolizumab in urothelial cancer. TCR sequencing covered pretreatment tumor samples and matched, serially collected peripheral blood taken before and after atezolizumab treatment. Durable clinical benefit was defined as a progression-free survival longer than 6 months, and TCR features were additionally tested against progression-free survival and overall survival. In the same patients, whole exome sequencing and RNA sequencing of pretreatment tumors were performed in addition to TCR sequencing. Durable clinical benefit was achieved by nine patients and was not achieved by 20 patients. Pretreatment blood TCR-seq was available for fewer than 30 patients, at least one posttreatment blood collection was obtained for 24 patients, and tumor TCR-seq was available for 24 patients.

The label giving this sample's time point can be read as: peripheral blood 6 weeks after treatment start. A cohort of roughly 30 patients with locally advanced or metastatic urothelial carcinoma, treated at Memorial Sloan Kettering on a trial protocol, was included. Peripheral blood mononuclear cells were collected pretreatment and during treatment, at between 1 and 8 total time points per patient. The Qiagen DNeasy Blood extraction kit was used to purify genomic DNA from total PBMCs and tumor samples. Collected pretreatment and during treatment, PBMCs were isolated and stored as previously described. This clone was seen a few times. Its specific antigen is unknown. No qualities accompany the bases; no much larger clone lies one base away. What the work shows at the level of the full study, not this receptor alone: Because the sample size was small (n of about 30) and many of the analyses were exploratory, the results are meant to be hypothesis-generating. Improved progression-free and overall survival was associated with having pretreatment peripheral blood TCR clonality below the median. Among patients with durable benefit, tumor-associated TCR clones showed greater expansion in peripheral blood 3 weeks after treatment started (n = 22, p = 0.022).

To estimate absolute template abundance from read counts, synthetic TCR analog templates were spiked into each PCR. The immunoSEQ assay used bias-controlled V and J gene primers to amplify TCRbeta CDR3 regions from genomic DNA. Sequencing of rearranged TCRbeta segments was performed at approximately 20X coverage. Turning to the authors' computational methods: Sequencing errors were corrected by clustering and CDR3s were annotated against IMGT to assign V, D and J genes. Only productive TCRbeta rearrangements were used in downstream analyses, excluding out-of-frame or stop-codon sequences. Clonality was calculated as one minus the Shannon entropy normalized by the log of the number of unique productive sequences. Fisher's exact test with Benjamini-Hochberg correction, using a cutoff of adjusted p below 0.01, was how clones that differed between time points or between blood and tumor were identified. The immuneACCESS repertoire file appears here via TCRdb, limited to in-frame rearrangements. These files lack a portion of the clones; in checked studies, under half of the deficit traces to unresolved V genes, and the cause of the others is not known. The DNA was the basis for D and trimming; V, J and clone size are from that table. The table for this sample lists 29,000 or so clones; approximately 80% of them were counted only once. Around 3.3% of the sample rests with the top ten.

This receptor was obtained from a man between 65 and 79 years old with urothelial cancer. The sample consisted of PBMCs, taken around atezolizumab (anti-PD-L1) treatment.

The sequenced DNA: TGTGCCAGCAGCCAGGGTCTGACTCCCCACGAGCAGTACTTC. Translated, this is CASSQGLTPHEQYF. The sequence links TRBV13 to TRBJ2-7, and the D gene may be TRBD1, 5 bases matching. V sheds 5 bases and J sheds 5 bases, leaving 16 bases between their ends. The germline V gene (reference sequence) sets CDR1 to PRHDT and CDR2 to FYEKMQ. From the cysteine through the phenylalanine, the CDR3 covers 14 amino acids. Solely the CDR3 DNA is kept, with 42 bases framed from the first base. The full variable domain, completed from the reference TRBV13 and TRBJ2-7 proteins outside the CDR3, reads AAGVIQSPRHLIKEKRETATLKCYPIPRHDTVYWYQQGPGQDPQFLISFYEKMQSDKGSIPDRFSAQQFSDYHSELNMSSLELGDSALYFCASSQGLTPHEQYFGPGTRLTVT.